This TCR beta chain derives from a study of blood T cell repertoires in COVID-19. TCRdb's table, derived via immunoSEQ multiplex PCR, lists solely in-frame clones and lacks some. The sample holds 250,000 to 350,000 clones; approximately 90% are singletons and the top ten take 2.5% to 3.5%. Germline V gene lookup returns CDR1 SGHDT and CDR2 YYEEEE. The CDR3 covers 17 residues. V lost 4 bases, J lost 3 bases, and 14 bases stayed unmatched. This TCR was recovered from a woman in her 50s who had recovered from COVID-19. V and J are TRBV5-6 and TRBJ2-3; 7 positions match TRBD2. The sample taken for sequencing was PBMCs or T cells enriched from blood (not recorded which). The CDR3 is CASSGLQSGMRTDTQYF. In DNA form, the CDR3 reads TGTGCCAGCAGCGGCCTCCAAAGCGGGATGAGGACAGATACGCAGTATTTT.